Sequencing of this TCR beta chain was carried out in a study of OX40 agonist ivuxolimab in advanced cancers. Study at large: Prior therapy, whether anti-PD-1, anti-PD-L1 or anti-CTLA-4, was allowed, and under 50% had some.

V was shortened by 0 bases and J by 2 bases, with 13 bases between the two germline ends. This CDR3 has 16 residues. Germline V gene sequence: CDR1 SGHRS, CDR2 YFSETQ. Overall study results and limits: Patients with a partial response at 0.1-3.0 mg/kg had among the lowest clonal expansion.

The data were produced by immunoSEQ multiplex PCR, yet TCRdb's version contains in-frame clones alone and is incomplete. This table holds around 20,000 clones, 70% to 85% found once. Individuals having autoimmune disease history or systemic immunosuppression were not enrolled. Drawing of blood for sampling happened at baseline, at cycle 4 day 1, and at cycle 7 day 1. Remarks on this clone: The antigen is not known.

The genes are TRBV5-1 and TRBJ2-3; D is perhaps TRBD2 (7 bases). The TCR was taken from an adult with an advanced solid tumor such as melanoma, head and neck, liver or kidney cancer. The source was CD4+ or CD8+ T cells sorted from blood, collected in a trial of the OX40 agonist ivuxolimab. The CDR3 nucleotides read TGCGCCAGCAGCTTGGAGGGGGGGCGCCCCACAGATACGCAGTATTTT. Protein: CASSLEGGRPTDTQYF.